These T cell receptor beta chains were read from a single sample in a study of blood T cell repertoires in COVID-19. Profiling relied on immunoSEQ multiplex PCR, and the TCRdb table lists in-frame clones only, not all of them. This table holds over 200,000 clones, about 90% found once. The sample was PBMCs or T cells enriched from blood (not recorded which). The receptor set was obtained from a woman in her twenties or thirties who had been exposed to COVID-19. Each CDR3 is given with its conserved first and last residue. Each record gives: CDR3 protein, V gene, J gene, CDR3 length.

CDR3aa: CASSLVRDRLAGRPEQYF
v_gene: TRBV11-2
j_gene: TRBJ2-7
len: 18

CDR3aa: CASSSFSGRNNEQFF
v_gene: TRBV5-1
j_gene: TRBJ2-1
len: 15

CDR3aa: CASSPVQGPEYNEQFF
v_gene: TRBV7-8
j_gene: TRBJ2-1
len: 16

CDR3aa: CASSFPEGQGWNEQFF
v_gene: TRBV28
j_gene: TRBJ2-1
len: 16

CDR3aa: CASSLAGATNQPQHF
v_gene: TRBV5-1
j_gene: TRBJ1-5
len: 15

CDR3aa: CASSPGAGLNTEAFF
v_gene: TRBV5-1
j_gene: TRBJ1-1
len: 15

CDR3aa: CASSLSSLPDTQYF
v_gene: TRBV7-6
j_gene: TRBJ2-3
len: 14

CDR3aa: CASTARAGINEQFF
v_gene: TRBV19
j_gene: TRBJ2-1
len: 14

CDR3aa: CASSSQGWNTEAFF
v_gene: TRBV5-1
j_gene: TRBJ1-1
len: 14

CDR3aa: CASSLAGFPNTEAFF
v_gene: TRBV7-2
j_gene: TRBJ1-1
len: 15

CDR3aa: CASSQAGWETQYF
v_gene: TRBV4-1
j_gene: TRBJ2-5
len: 13

CDR3aa: CASSQGLAGEMGETQYF
v_gene: TRBV6-6
j_gene: TRBJ2-5
len: 17

CDR3aa: CATSRDLQELYGYTF
v_gene: TRBV15
j_gene: TRBJ1-2
len: 15

CDR3aa: CASSQGRGGLGGFETQYF
v_gene: TRBV4-2
j_gene: TRBJ2-5
len: 18

CDR3aa: CASSLDRIGYGYTF
v_gene: TRBV7-9
j_gene: TRBJ1-2
len: 14

CDR3aa: CASSFLASGNNEQFF
v_gene: TRBV5-6
j_gene: TRBJ2-1
len: 15

CDR3aa: CASHGQSATNEKLFF
v_gene: TRBV5-1
j_gene: TRBJ1-4
len: 15

CDR3aa: CASRPTSGRAANTGELFF
v_gene: TRBV19
j_gene: TRBJ2-2
len: 18

CDR3aa: CASSEAPGQPQHF
v_gene: TRBV6-1
j_gene: TRBJ1-5
len: 13

CDR3aa: CSASKRENTGELFF
v_gene: TRBV20-1
j_gene: TRBJ2-2
len: 14

CDR3aa: CATSDFNRGYGYTF
v_gene: TRBV24-1
j_gene: TRBJ1-2
len: 14

CDR3aa: CASTFDTSNTEAFF
v_gene: TRBV5-1
j_gene: TRBJ1-1
len: 14

CDR3aa: CASSEQSRGSQPQHF
v_gene: TRBV19
j_gene: TRBJ1-5
len: 15

CDR3aa: CASSSGLSTDTQYF
v_gene: TRBV6-5
j_gene: TRBJ2-3
len: 14

CDR3aa: CASSLTTARLEQYF
v_gene: TRBV7-9
j_gene: TRBJ2-7
len: 14

CDR3aa: CATSEGGERQPQHF
v_gene: TRBV24-1
j_gene: TRBJ1-5
len: 14

CDR3aa: CSVGAAGGGQPQHF
v_gene: TRBV29-1
j_gene: TRBJ1-5
len: 14

CDR3aa: CASSLIAGAARDTQYF
v_gene: TRBV4-1
j_gene: TRBJ2-3
len: 16

CDR3aa: CASSPGQRREQYF
v_gene: TRBV5-1
j_gene: TRBJ2-7
len: 13